This record looks at one T cell receptor beta chain sequence and its context. The antigen is undetermined. The length of the CDR3 is 15 residues. V was clipped by 7 bases and J by 0 bases; unmatched bases: 3. The record originates from a study of T-cell reconstitution after alpha-beta-depleted transplantation in children. Study-level points and caveats: The authors attributed T-cell counts and diversity one year after transplant mostly to newly produced T cells. About two months after transplant, alpha-beta T cells reportedly came from several hundred expanded graft clones. Day-60 TCRbeta diversity that was high in some patients was derived from surviving recipient T cells and thymic progenitors.

Unique molecular identifiers were incorporated during preparation of the TCRbeta library. TCRdb ran MiXCR on the PCR reads and lists one entry per CDR3 protein. The repertoire holds about 580,000 distinct CDR3 sequences, with 20% to 25% as singletons. This clonotype was obtained from a boy in the first two years of life who had a stem cell transplant for acute myeloid leukemia, so the T cells may come from the graft donor. The material sequenced was PBMCs, mostly from graft donor cells, taken 360 days after TCRalphabeta/CD19-depleted stem cell transplant. The V and J genes are TRBV12-3 or TRBV12-4 and TRBJ2-2, with 9 bases matching TRBD1. The chain's CDR3 is CASTWDRANTGELFF. In DNA, the CDR3 is TGTGCCAGCACCTGGGACAGGGCGAACACCGGGGAGCTGTTTTTT.